This T cell receptor (beta chain) was found in a study of T cell responses to AZD1222 COVID-19 vaccine. Germline values: CDR1 LGHNA, CDR2 YSLEER. The CDR3 runs 16 residues. Trimming took off 1 base at V and 6 bases at J, with 16 bases between the two ends. Generated by immunoSEQ multiplex PCR, the TCRdb table keeps only in-frame clones and is missing some. The table records some 200,000 clones, roughly 93% of them present only once. Study conclusions and caveats: Most donors were white British and more were female, and clonal diversity was possibly underestimated. Reportedly, nearly half the spike-specific TCRs target unmutated variant regions. Repertoires were obtained only post-peak T cell response.

The count of this clone is one. The target antigen is unknown. The chain recombines TRBV4-3 with TRBJ2-1; tentative D call: TRBD1 (6 bases). This material consisted of peripheral blood, taken on day 0 of AZD1222 vaccination. The receptor's source is an adult in good health. This chain's CDR3 is CASSQGLRGLSNEQFF. As DNA, the CDR3 is TGCGCCAGCAGCCAAGGGCTCAGGGGTTTGTCCAATGAGCAGTTCTTC.